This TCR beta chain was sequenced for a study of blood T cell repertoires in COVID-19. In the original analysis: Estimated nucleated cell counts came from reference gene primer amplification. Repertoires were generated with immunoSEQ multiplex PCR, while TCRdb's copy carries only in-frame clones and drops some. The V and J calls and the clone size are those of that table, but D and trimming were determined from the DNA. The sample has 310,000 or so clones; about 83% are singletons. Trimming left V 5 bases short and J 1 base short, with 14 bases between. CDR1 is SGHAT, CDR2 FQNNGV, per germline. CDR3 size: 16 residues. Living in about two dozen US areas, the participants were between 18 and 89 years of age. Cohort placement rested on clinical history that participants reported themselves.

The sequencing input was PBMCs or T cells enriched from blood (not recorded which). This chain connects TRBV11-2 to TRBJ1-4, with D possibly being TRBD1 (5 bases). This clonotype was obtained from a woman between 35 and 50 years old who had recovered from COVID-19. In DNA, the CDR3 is TGTGCCAGCAGCCCCAAAATGGGGCGAACTAATGAAAAACTGTTTTTT. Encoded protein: CASSPKMGRTNEKLFF.